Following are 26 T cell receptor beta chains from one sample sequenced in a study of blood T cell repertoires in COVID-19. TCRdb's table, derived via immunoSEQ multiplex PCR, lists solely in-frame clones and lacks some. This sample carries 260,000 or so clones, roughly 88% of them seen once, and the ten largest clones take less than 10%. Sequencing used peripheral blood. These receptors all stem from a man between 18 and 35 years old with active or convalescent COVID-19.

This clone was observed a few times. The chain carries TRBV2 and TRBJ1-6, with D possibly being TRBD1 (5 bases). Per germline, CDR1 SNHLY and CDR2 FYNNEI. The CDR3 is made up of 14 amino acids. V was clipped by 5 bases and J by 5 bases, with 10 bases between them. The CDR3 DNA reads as TGTGCCAGCAGTCGTTACAGGAATAATTCACCCCTCCACTTT. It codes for CASSRYRNNSPLHF. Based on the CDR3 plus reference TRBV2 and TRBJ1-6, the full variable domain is EPEVTQTPSHQVTQMGQEVILRCVPISNHLYFYWYRQILGQKVEFLVSFYNNEISEKSEIFDDQFSVERPDGSNFTLKIRSTKLEDSAMYFCASSRYRNNSPLHFGNGTRLTVT.

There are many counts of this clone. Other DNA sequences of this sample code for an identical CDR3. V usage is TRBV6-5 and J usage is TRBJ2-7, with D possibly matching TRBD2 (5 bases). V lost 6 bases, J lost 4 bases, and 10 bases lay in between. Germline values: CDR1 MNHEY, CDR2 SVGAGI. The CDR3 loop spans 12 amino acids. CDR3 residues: CASSSTGYEQYF. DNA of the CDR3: TGTGCCAGCAGCTCGACGGGATACGAGCAGTACTTC.

DNA of the CDR3: TGTGCCAGCAGCGTCCCCTCCCGCAGGGGCGAGCAGTACTTC. It codes for CASSVPSRRGEQYF. The rearrangement links TRBV3-1 (or the pseudogene TRBV3-2) to TRBJ2-7; TRBD1 is a possible D gene (6 bases). The ends were cut back, 5 bases at V and 6 bases at J, with 17 bases in the middle. Germline loops: CDR1 LGHDT, CDR2 YNNKEL (reference sequence). The CDR3 is 14 residues long.

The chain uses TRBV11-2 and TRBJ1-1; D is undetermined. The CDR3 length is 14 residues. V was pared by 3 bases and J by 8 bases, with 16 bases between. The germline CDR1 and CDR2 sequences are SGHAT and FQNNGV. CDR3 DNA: TGTGCCAGCAGCTTTTTTCTGGGCGCCCCCGAAGCTTTCTTT. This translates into CASSFFLGAPEAFF.

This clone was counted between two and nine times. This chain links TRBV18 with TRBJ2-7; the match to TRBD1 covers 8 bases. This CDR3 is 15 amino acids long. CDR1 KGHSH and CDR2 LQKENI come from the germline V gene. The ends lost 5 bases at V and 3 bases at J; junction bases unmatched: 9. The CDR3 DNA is TGTGCCAGCTCAACTCAGACAGGGGTGAACTACGAGCAGTACTTC. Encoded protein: CASSTQTGVNYEQYF.

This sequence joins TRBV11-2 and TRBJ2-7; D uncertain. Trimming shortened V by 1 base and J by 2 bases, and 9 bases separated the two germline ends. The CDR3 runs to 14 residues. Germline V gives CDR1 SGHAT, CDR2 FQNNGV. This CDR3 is CASSLAQAAYEQYF. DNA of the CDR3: TGTGCCAGCAGCTTAGCCCAGGCTGCCTACGAGCAGTACTTC.

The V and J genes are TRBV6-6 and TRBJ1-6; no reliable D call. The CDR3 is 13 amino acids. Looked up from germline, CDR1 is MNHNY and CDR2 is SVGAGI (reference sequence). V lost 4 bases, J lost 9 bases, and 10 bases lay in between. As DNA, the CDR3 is TGTGCCAGCAGTTCCGAGGGAAGTTCACCCCTCCACTTT. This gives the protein CASSSEGSSPLHF.

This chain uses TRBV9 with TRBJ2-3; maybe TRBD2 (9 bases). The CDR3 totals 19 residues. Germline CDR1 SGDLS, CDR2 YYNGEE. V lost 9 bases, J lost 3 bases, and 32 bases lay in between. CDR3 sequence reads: CAKSGQGPYLSGGTDTQYF. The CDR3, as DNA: TGTGCCAAATCAGGACAGGGCCCTTATCTGAGCGGGGGGACAGATACGCAGTATTTT.

This chain's CDR3 is CASSESGGLISPLHF. The CDR3 coding sequence is TGTGCCAGCAGCGAATCAGGGGGCCTGATTTCACCCCTCCACTTT. The chain employs TRBV5-5 and TRBJ1-6; 8 nucleotides agree with TRBD1. The CDR3 extends over 15 amino acids. The germline CDR1 and CDR2 sequences are SGHKS and YYEKEE (reference sequence). Unmatched junction bases numbered 9, after V lost 4 bases and J lost 9 bases.

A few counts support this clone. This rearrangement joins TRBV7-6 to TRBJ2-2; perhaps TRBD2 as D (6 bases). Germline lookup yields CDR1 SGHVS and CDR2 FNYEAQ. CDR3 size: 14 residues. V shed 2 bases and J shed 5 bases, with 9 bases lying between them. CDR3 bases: TGTGCCAGCAGCTTATTCGCGGGGACCGGGGAGCTGTTTTTT. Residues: CASSLFAGTGELFF.

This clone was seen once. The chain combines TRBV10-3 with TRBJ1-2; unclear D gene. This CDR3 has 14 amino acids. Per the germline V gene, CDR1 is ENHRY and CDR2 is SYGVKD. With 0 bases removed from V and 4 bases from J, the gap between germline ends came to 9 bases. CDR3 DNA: TGTGCCATCAGTGAGTCGAGACTTCCCTATGGCTACACCTTC. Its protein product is CAISESRLPYGYTF.

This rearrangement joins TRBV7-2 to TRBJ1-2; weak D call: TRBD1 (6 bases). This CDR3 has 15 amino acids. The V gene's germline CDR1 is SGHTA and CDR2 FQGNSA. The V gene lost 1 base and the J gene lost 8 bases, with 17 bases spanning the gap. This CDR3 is CASSLDQGTRLGYTF. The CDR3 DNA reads TGTGCCAGCAGCTTAGATCAGGGGACCCGGCTCGGCTACACCTTC.

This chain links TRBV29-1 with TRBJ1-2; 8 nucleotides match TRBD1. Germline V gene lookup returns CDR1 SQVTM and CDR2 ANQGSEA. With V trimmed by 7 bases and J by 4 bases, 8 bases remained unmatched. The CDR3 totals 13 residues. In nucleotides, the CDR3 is TGCAGCGCTGACCAGGGGGCCAGCTATGGCTACACCTTC. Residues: CSADQGASYGYTF.

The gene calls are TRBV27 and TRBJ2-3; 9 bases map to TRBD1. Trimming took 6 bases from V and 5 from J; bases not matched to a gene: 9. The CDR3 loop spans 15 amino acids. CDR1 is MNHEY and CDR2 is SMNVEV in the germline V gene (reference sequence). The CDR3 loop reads CASSSGQGVRDTQYF. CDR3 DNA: TGTGCCAGCAGCTCGGGACAGGGAGTTAGAGATACGCAGTATTTT.

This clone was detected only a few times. The CDR3: CASSVAPAGRYEQYF. In DNA form, the CDR3 reads TGTGCCAGCAGCGTAGCCCCAGCGGGGCGGTACGAGCAGTACTTC. This chain links TRBV9 with TRBJ2-7; 7 positions agree with TRBD2. The CDR3 sequence is 15 residues long. Germline trimming cut 0 bases from V and 4 bases from J; bases unmatched to any gene: 7. CDR1 is SGDLS and CDR2 is YYNGEE in the germline V gene.

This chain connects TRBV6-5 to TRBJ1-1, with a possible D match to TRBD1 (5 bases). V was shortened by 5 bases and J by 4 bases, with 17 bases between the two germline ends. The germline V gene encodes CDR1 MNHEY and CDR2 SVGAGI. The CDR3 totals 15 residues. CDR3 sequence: CASSPTGGRGTEAFF. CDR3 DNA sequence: TGTGCCAGCAGTCCGACGGGGGGTAGGGGCACTGAAGCTTTCTTT.

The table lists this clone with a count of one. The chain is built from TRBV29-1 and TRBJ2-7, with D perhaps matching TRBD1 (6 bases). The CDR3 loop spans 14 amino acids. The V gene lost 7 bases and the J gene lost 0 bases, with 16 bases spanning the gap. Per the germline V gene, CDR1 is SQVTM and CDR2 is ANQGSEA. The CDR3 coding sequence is TGCAGCGCCGTGAGACTGGACAGCTCCTACGAGCAGTACTTC. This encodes CSAVRLDSSYEQYF.

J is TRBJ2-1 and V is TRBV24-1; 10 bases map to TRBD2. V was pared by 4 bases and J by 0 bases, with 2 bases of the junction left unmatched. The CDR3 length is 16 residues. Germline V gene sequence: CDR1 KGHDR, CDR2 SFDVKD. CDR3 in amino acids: CATSDASGGSYNEQFF. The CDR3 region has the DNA TGTGCCACCAGTGACGCTAGCGGGGGCTCCTACAATGAGCAGTTCTTC.

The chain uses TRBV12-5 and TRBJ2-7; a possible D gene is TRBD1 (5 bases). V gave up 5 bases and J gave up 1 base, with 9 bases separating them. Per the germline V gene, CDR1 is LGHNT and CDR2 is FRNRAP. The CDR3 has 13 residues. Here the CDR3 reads CASGLDSSYEQYF. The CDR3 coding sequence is TGTGCTAGTGGTCTCGACAGTTCCTACGAGCAGTACTTC. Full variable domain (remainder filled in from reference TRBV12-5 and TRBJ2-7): DARVTQTPRHKVTEMGQEVTMRCQPILGHNTVFWYRQTMMQGLELLAYFRNRAPLDDSGMPKDRFSAEMPDATLATLKIQPSEPRDSAVYFCASGLDSSYEQYFGPGTRLTVT.

The DNA for the CDR3 is TGTGCCAGTAGAAAAGGACAGGGGGCTTCCTATGGCTACACCTTC. Encoded protein: CASRKGQGASYGYTF. This chain links TRBV19 with TRBJ1-2; TRBD1 aligns across 11 bases. The CDR3 runs to 15 residues. J gave up 4 bases and V 6 bases, and 7 bases lay outside the gene matches. Germline assignment: CDR1 LNHDA and CDR2 SQIVND (reference sequence).

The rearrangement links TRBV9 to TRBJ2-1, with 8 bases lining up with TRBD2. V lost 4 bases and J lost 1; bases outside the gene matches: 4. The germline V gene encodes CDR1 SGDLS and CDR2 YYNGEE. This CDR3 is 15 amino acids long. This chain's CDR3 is CASSITSGSYNEQFF. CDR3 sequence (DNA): TGTGCCAGCAGCATTACTAGCGGTTCCTACAATGAGCAGTTCTTC. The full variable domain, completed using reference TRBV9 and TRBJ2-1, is DSGVTQTPKHLITATGQRVTLRCSPRSGDLSVYWYQQSLDQGLQFLIQYYNGEERAKGNILERFSAQQFPDLHSELNLSSLELGDSALYFCASSITSGSYNEQFFGPGTRLTVL.

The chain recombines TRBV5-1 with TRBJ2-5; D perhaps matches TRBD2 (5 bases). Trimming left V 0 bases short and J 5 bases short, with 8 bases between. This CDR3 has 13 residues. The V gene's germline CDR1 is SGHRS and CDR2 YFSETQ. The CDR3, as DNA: TGCGCCAGCAGCTTGGAACTAGTCGAGACCCAGTACTTC. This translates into CASSLELVETQYF. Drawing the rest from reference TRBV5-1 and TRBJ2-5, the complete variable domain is KAGVTQTPRYLIKTRGQQVTLSCSPISGHRSVSWYQQTPGQGLQFLFEYFSETQRNKGNFPGRFSGRQFSNSRSEMNVSTLELGDSALYLCASSLELVETQYFGPGTRLLVL.

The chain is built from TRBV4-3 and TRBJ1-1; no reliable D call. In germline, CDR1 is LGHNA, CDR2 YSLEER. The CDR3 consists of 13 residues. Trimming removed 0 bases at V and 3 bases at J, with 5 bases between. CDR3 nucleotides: TGCGCCAGCAGCCAAGATTCATACACTGAAGCTTTCTTT. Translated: CASSQDSYTEAFF.

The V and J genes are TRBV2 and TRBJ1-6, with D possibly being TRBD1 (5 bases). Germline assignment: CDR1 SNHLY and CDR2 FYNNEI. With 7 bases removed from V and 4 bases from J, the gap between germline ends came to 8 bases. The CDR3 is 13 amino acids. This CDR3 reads CASIDRYNSPLHF. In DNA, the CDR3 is TGTGCCAGCATAGACAGATATAATTCACCCCTCCACTTT.

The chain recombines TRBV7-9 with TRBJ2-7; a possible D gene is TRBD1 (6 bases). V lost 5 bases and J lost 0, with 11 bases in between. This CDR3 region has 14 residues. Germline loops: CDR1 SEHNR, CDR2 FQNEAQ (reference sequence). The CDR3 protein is CASSPRGSSYEQYF. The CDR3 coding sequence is TGTGCCAGCAGCCCCAGGGGCAGCTCCTACGAGCAGTACTTC.

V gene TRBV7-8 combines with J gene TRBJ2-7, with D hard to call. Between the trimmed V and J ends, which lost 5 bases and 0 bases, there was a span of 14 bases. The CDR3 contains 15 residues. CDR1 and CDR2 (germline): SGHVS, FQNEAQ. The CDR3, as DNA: TGTGCCAGCAGCCCTCCGATTCCGAGCTCCTACGAGCAGTACTTC. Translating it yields CASSPPIPSSYEQYF.